A selection of T cell receptor beta chains follows, all from one sample in a study of shared clonotypes between healthy human individuals. The assay was immunoSEQ multiplex PCR, and TCRdb's table has in-frame clones only and misses some. The sample contains around 1.5 million clones, 95% to 99% of which appear only once. Sequenced sample: naive CD4+ T cells sorted from blood. These receptor sequences come from a man aged 25-40 years in good health. Both conserved end residues are part of each CDR3. D genes are given only for firm matches. Not all rows give a size; the values are once, few, many and, for expanded clones, a class.

cdr3_nt	cdr3_aa	d_call	v_call	j_call	clone_size
TGTGCCAGCAGCTTGCGGCGGGGGGGAGACGAGCAGTACTTC	CASSLRRGGDEQYF	TRBD2	TRBV5-4	TRBJ2-7	-
TGTGCCAGCAGCCTCGGACTGCAAGAGACCCAGTACTTC	CASSLGLQETQYF	-	TRBV5-4	TRBJ2-5	-
TGTGCCAGCAGCTTAACCCCCACACAGGGTTCTGGCTACACCTTC	CASSLTPTQGSGYTF	-	TRBV7-3	TRBJ1-2	-
TGCGCCAGCAGCTTGGTCCCAGGGGGGACCTACGAGCAGTACTTC	CASSLVPGGTYEQYF	-	TRBV5-1	TRBJ2-7	once
TGTGCCAGCAGCCGGAGACTAGCGGATGACAATGAGCAGTTCTTC	CASSRRLADDNEQFF	TRBD2	TRBV11-2	TRBJ2-1	-
TGTGCCAGCAGCTTAGTTGCAGGGATCAATGAGCAGTTCTTC	CASSLVAGINEQFF	-	TRBV7-2	TRBJ2-1	once
TGTGCCAGAAGCTTGTTTCATGGGACAGGGAACACTGAAGCTTTCTTT	CARSLFHGTGNTEAFF	TRBD1	TRBV5-3	TRBJ1-1	-
TGCAGCGTTGAAATCGGGACAGGCAATCAGCCCCAGCATTTT	CSVEIGTGNQPQHF	TRBD1	TRBV29-1	TRBJ1-5	-
TGTGCCAGCAGTGAAGGTCCCACTGAAGCTTTCTTT	CASSEGPTEAFF	-	TRBV2	TRBJ1-1	-
TGCGCCAGCAGCTCGAGAGGGAGGGGTGCTGGGGCCAACGTCCTGACTTTC	CASSSRGRGAGANVLTF	TRBD2	TRBV5-1	TRBJ2-6	-
TGTGCCAGCAGATCCATCAACTCCGGCTACGAGCAGTACTTC	CASRSINSGYEQYF	-	TRBV28	TRBJ2-7	-
TGCGCCAGCAGCGCCAAGGAGACCCAGTACTTC	CASSAKETQYF	-	TRBV5-1	TRBJ2-5	-
TGCGCCAGCAGCGTGACACTCGGCTCACCCTACGAGCAGTACTTC	CASSVTLGSPYEQYF	-	TRBV5-1	TRBJ2-7	-
TGTGCCAGCAGCTCCTTAGACTACAATGAGCAGTTCTTC	CASSSLDYNEQFF	-	TRBV11-2	TRBJ2-1	once
TGTGCCAGCAGCCCCCGGAGGGTGCGGCAGTTCTTC	CASSPRRVRQFF	-	TRBV7-2	TRBJ2-1	-
TGTGCCAGCAGTTTATTACAGGGGGTAAGGGGTGGCTACACCTTC	CASSLLQGVRGGYTF	TRBD1	TRBV27	TRBJ1-2	-
TGTGCCAGCAGTCTAAACAGGGCCTACGAGCAGTACTTC	CASSLNRAYEQYF	-	TRBV27	TRBJ2-7	-
TGTGCCAGCAGCTTATCATGGAGCAATGAGCAGTTCTTC	CASSLSWSNEQFF	-	TRBV7-2	TRBJ2-1	once
TGTGCCAGCAGCCAAATCCAACGGGCAGTATACAATGAGCAGTTCTTC	CASSQIQRAVYNEQFF	-	TRBV16	TRBJ2-1	-
TGTGCCAGCAGTTACTCGGGACACCTATTCTTC	CASSYSGHLFF	-	TRBV6-5	TRBJ2-1	-
TGTGCCACCAGCGTAGGGACAGGGGAAGCTCAGCCCCAGCATTTT	CATSVGTGEAQPQHF	TRBD1	TRBV15	TRBJ1-5	-
TGCGCCAGCAGTCCCGAGTTTTCCAGGCGGACTGAAGCTTTCTTT	CASSPEFSRRTEAFF	-	TRBV5-1	TRBJ1-1	-
TGCGCCAGCAGCGGAACCGGGACACCTAAAGAGACCCAGTACTTC	CASSGTGTPKETQYF	-	TRBV5-1	TRBJ2-5	once
TGCGCCAGCAGCTTGGAAGGTCAGCGGGACGCCCAGTACTTC	CASSLEGQRDAQYF	TRBD2	TRBV5-1	TRBJ2-5	-
TGCAGCGTTGTCCGGGACAGGGATGGCGGGGAGCTGTTTTTT	CSVVRDRDGGELFF	TRBD1	TRBV29-1	TRBJ2-2	-
TGTGCCAGCAGTGAAACAGGGGGCAATCAGCCCCAGCATTTT	CASSETGGNQPQHF	TRBD1	TRBV25-1	TRBJ1-5	-
TGCAGTGCCCCTGATGTTCGTGGCTACACCTTC	CSAPDVRGYTF	-	TRBV20-1	TRBJ1-2	-
TGTGCCTGGAGTGTAGGACAACCGGGACAGGACAGATATGGCTACACCTTC	CAWSVGQPGQDRYGYTF	TRBD1	TRBV30	TRBJ1-2	-
TGTGCCAGCAGTGAGGACAGCCAAGAGACCCAGTACTTC	CASSEDSQETQYF	-	TRBV6-5	TRBJ2-5	-
TGTGCCAGCAGCCGGGGACCGAGGGCCGGGCTCGTATATGAGCAGTTCTTC	CASSRGPRAGLVYEQFF	-	TRBV7-2	TRBJ2-1	-
TGCGCCAGCAGTGAGTCCGGCCGCTCTGGAAACACCATATATTTT	CASSESGRSGNTIYF	-	TRBV10-1	TRBJ1-3	-
TGTGCCACGTCCCCAGGGATTGGAGAGACCCAGTACTTC	CATSPGIGETQYF	-	TRBV11-2	TRBJ2-5	-
TGTGCCAGCAGACAGGGGTTGGACACTGAAGCTTTCTTT	CASRQGLDTEAFF	TRBD1	TRBV6-1	TRBJ1-1	-
TGCGCCAGCAGCCCAATCCCGGGACTAGGAGGCGATGAGCAGTTCTTC	CASSPIPGLGGDEQFF	TRBD2	TRBV4-1	TRBJ2-1	-
TGTGCCACCAGCAGAGGGGCGTCTTCAGTGACATACTATGGCTACACCTTC	CATSRGASSVTYYGYTF	-	TRBV15	TRBJ1-2	-
TGCGCCAGCAGCGTAACACCCGCGAACACCGGGGAGCTGTTTTTT	CASSVTPANTGELFF	-	TRBV4-1	TRBJ2-2	-
TGTGCCAGCAGTGGAATCCGGGACGGACCCTCTGGAAACACCATATATTTT	CASSGIRDGPSGNTIYF	-	TRBV7-6	TRBJ1-3	-
TGTGCCAGCAGCTTACCCGCCTTCGGGACAGGAGTTTACGAGCAGTACTTC	CASSLPAFGTGVYEQYF	TRBD1	TRBV7-6	TRBJ2-7	-
TGCGCCAGCAGCCGGGATGTTAAAAGGGGTAATGAGCAGTTCTTC	CASSRDVKRGNEQFF	-	TRBV4-3	TRBJ2-1	-
TGTGCCAGCAGCTTGGCGACAGGGGCGGGCTACTACGAGCAGTACTTC	CASSLATGAGYYEQYF	TRBD1	TRBV7-2	TRBJ2-7	-
TGTGCCAGCAGCCCCACCCGGGACAGGACTTATGGCTACACCTTC	CASSPTRDRTYGYTF	TRBD1	TRBV9	TRBJ1-2	-
TGCGCCAGCAGCTTGGGGACAGGAGGGAATGAGCAGTTCTTC	CASSLGTGGNEQFF	-	TRBV5-1	TRBJ2-1	-
TGTGCCAGCAGTGAAGGCGGGCGGGAGACCCAGTACTTC	CASSEGGRETQYF	-	TRBV25-1	TRBJ2-5	-
TGTGCCAGCAGAATGAACAGGGGCTCCGAGTACTTC	CASRMNRGSEYF	TRBD1	TRBV2	TRBJ2-4	-
TGTGCCAGCAGCTTAGTTAGGGGGGGAAAGACCCAGTACTTC	CASSLVRGGKTQYF	-	TRBV11-2	TRBJ2-5	-
TGCAGTGCTAGGGGCCTAGGGCAGTACTTC	CSARGLGQYF	-	TRBV20-1	TRBJ2-7	-
TGTGCCAGCAGCTTATCCGAGGACAGGCGATACTTC	CASSLSEDRRYF	TRBD1	TRBV11-1	TRBJ2-5	once
TGTGCCAGTACGGGGGCTTACGCTCTAAATCAGCCCCAGCATTTT	CASTGAYALNQPQHF	-	TRBV28	TRBJ1-5	-
TGTGCCAGCAGCCCCCGGGGGATTGCCTACGAGCAGTACTTC	CASSPRGIAYEQYF	-	TRBV21-1	TRBJ2-7	-
TGCGCCAGCAGCCAAGCCGGGACTAGCGGGGGCTACGAGCAGTACTTC	CASSQAGTSGGYEQYF	TRBD2	TRBV4-1	TRBJ2-7	-